The 4 T cell receptor beta chains reported below all come from one sample, sequenced in a study of identical twins. Using its own MiXCR run on the 5' RACE reads, TCRdb lists one record per CDR3 protein. Of 1,800,000 or so distinct CDR3 sequences listed, under 35% were seen once; the top ten hold 0.27%. Sequenced: cord blood. Receptors originate from a newborn girl in good health.

This clonotype showed up just a few times. The gene calls are TRBV7-2 and TRBJ2-5, with D uncertain. V was trimmed by 1 base and J by 5 bases, leaving 11 bases between them. CDR1 and CDR2 from the germline V gene are SGHTA and FQGNSA. This CDR3 region has 14 residues. CDR3 residues: CASSLVVTGETQYF. As DNA, the CDR3 is TGTGCCAGCAGCTTAGTGGTAACCGGGGAGACCCAGTACTTC.

The rearrangement links TRBV13 to TRBJ2-7; D possibly corresponds to TRBD2 (5 bases). The V gene's germline CDR1 is PRHDT and CDR2 FYEKMQ (reference sequence). Trimming shortened V by 5 bases and J by 3 bases, and 14 bases separated the two germline ends. There are 14 residues in the CDR3. The CDR3 reads CASSPPGSLYEQYF. Written as DNA, the CDR3 is TGTGCCAGCAGCCCCCCGGGGTCCCTCTACGAGCAGTACTTC. The full variable domain, with the rest looked up from reference TRBV13 and TRBJ2-7, is AAGVIQSPRHLIKEKRETATLKCYPIPRHDTVYWYQQGPGQDPQFLISFYEKMQSDKGSIPDRFSAQQFSDYHSELNMSSLELGDSALYFCASSPPGSLYEQYFGPGTRLTVT.

This clonotype was seen a few times. The J gene is TRBJ2-7, the V gene TRBV20-1, with D unclear. The CDR3 has 15 residues. V lost 0 bases, J lost 0 bases, and 12 bases lay in between. CDR1 is DFQATT, CDR2 SNEGSKA, per germline (reference sequence). The CDR3, as DNA: TGCAGTGCTAGAGATCTACGGGTGAGCTCCTACGAGCAGTACTTC. Translating gives CSARDLRVSSYEQYF.

This clonotype appeared a few times. V is TRBV30 and J is TRBJ2-7, with TRBD1 matching over 8 bases. CDR3 size: 14 residues. In germline, CDR1 is GTSNPN, CDR2 SVGIG (reference sequence). The V and J ends lost 2 bases and 0 bases, in that order; junction bases with no gene match: 3. The CDR3: CAWSWTGSSYEQYF. In nucleotides, the CDR3 is TGTGCCTGGAGTTGGACAGGGAGCTCCTACGAGCAGTACTTC.